The 24 T cell receptor beta chains below all came from one sample that was sequenced in a study of blood T cell repertoires in COVID-19 (dated by TCRdb to the early 2020s). The method was the immunoSEQ multiplex PCR assay. The table was pulled from immuneACCESS by TCRdb, which kept in-frame rearrangements only. Such tables lose some clones; where checked, under half of the loss comes from unresolved V genes, and the rest has no known cause. The sample data list some 160,000 clones, and 65% to 85% of these were observed just once. The ten biggest clones cover approximately 14% of the sample. The sample was peripheral blood. The receptors derive from a woman of 80 years or more with acute or convalescent COVID-19.

J is TRBJ2-7 and V is TRBV30, with 9 bases identical to TRBD2. V was pared by 2 bases and J by 1 base, with 12 bases of the junction left unmatched. Germline values: CDR1 GTSNPN, CDR2 SVGIG (reference sequence). The CDR3 totals 17 residues. In nucleotides, the CDR3 is TGTGCCTGGAGTACCCCTCGTAGAGCGGGGGGTTCCTACGAGCAGTACTTC. Its translation: CAWSTPRRAGGSYEQYF.

The chain has TRBV5-1 and TRBJ1-2; tentative D call: TRBD1 (6 bases). CDR1 is SGHRS and CDR2 is YFSETQ in the germline V gene. This CDR3 comprises 12 residues. With 0 bases removed from V and 7 bases from J, the gap between germline ends came to 7 bases. The CDR3 DNA reads TGCGCCAGCAGCTTGGGGACAGTTGGCTACACCTTC. Translation: CASSLGTVGYTF.

The rearrangement joins TRBV12-5 to TRBJ2-7; 10 positions match TRBD2. This CDR3 is built from 15 residues. V lost 5 bases to trimming and J lost 4 bases; unmatched junction nucleotides: 8. The germline CDR1 and CDR2 sequences are LGHNT and FRNRAP. DNA for the CDR3: TGTGCTAGTGGTCAAACCGGGACTAGCGTTTACGAGCAGTACTTC. It translates to CASGQTGTSVYEQYF.

This clone appeared a few times. The V call is TRBV4-2, the J call TRBJ2-3; weak D call: TRBD2 (6 bases). V was cut by 5 bases and J by 2 bases, with 20 bases left in between. The CDR3 sequence is 17 residues long. Germline CDR1 LGHNA, CDR2 YNFKEQ. CDR3 in DNA: TGTGCCAGCAGCTCCCTGGGGGGTAGCGGTTTCACAGATACGCAGTATTTT. It translates to CASSSLGGSGFTDTQYF.

A few counts support this clone. The chain joins TRBV5-1 to TRBJ1-2; 8 positions match TRBD1. V lost 4 bases and J lost 3; bases outside the gene matches: 11. From germline, CDR1 is SGHRS and CDR2 YFSETQ. CDR3 size: 16 residues. CDR3 DNA sequence: TGCGCCAGCAGCATCTGGACAGGGACGGGGGACTATGGCTACACCTTC. This gives the protein CASSIWTGTGDYGYTF.

This clone was seen a single time. This chain connects TRBV4-2 to TRBJ1-2; D gene unclear. CDR1 is LGHNA, CDR2 YNFKEQ, per germline. The CDR3 is made up of 16 amino acids. V was trimmed by 3 bases and J by 2 bases, leaving 16 bases between them. This CDR3 reads CASSQAPPGGNYGYTF. CDR3 sequence (DNA): TGTGCCAGCAGCCAGGCCCCCCCGGGCGGGAACTATGGCTACACCTTC.

The gene calls are TRBV2 and TRBJ1-2, with a tentative D call TRBD1 (5 bases). Germline loops: CDR1 SNHLY, CDR2 FYNNEI. The CDR3 runs 14 residues. V gave up 4 bases and J gave up 0 bases, with 9 bases separating them. The CDR3: CASSGQTSNYGYTF. CDR3 bases: TGTGCCAGCAGTGGACAGACTTCTAACTATGGCTACACCTTC.

This clone appeared once. This chain connects TRBV9 to TRBJ2-7; weak D call: TRBD2 (6 bases). Germline lookup yields CDR1 SGDLS and CDR2 YYNGEE. The CDR3 contains 16 residues. Deletions cut 4 bases from V and 0 bases from J, with 17 bases between. Written as DNA, the CDR3 is TGTGCCAGCAGCCGAGCCGGGGGACCGAGCTCCTACGAGCAGTACTTC. Protein product: CASSRAGGPSSYEQYF.

The J gene is TRBJ1-1, the V gene TRBV3-1 (or the pseudogene TRBV3-2); 11 nucleotides agree with TRBD1. V shed 4 bases, J shed 1 base, and the junction held 20 bases outside the gene matches. This CDR3 is built from 21 residues. CDR1 LGHDT and CDR2 YNNKEL come from the germline V gene (reference sequence). CDR3 sequence reads: CASSPRQKIWDRGIGNTEAFF. The CDR3, as DNA: TGTGCCAGCAGCCCGCGACAGAAGATTTGGGACAGGGGGATTGGGAACACTGAAGCTTTCTTT.

This clone was detected only once. The V gene is TRBV9, the J gene TRBJ2-3, with D unclear. This CDR3 has 14 amino acids. The germline V gene has CDR1 SGDLS and CDR2 YYNGEE. V was shortened by 0 bases and J by 2 bases, with 7 bases between the two germline ends. The CDR3 DNA sequence: TGTGCCAGCAGCGTAGTAGTATCCACAGATACGCAGTATTTT. As protein: CASSVVVSTDTQYF. Full variable domain (outside the CDR3, taken from reference TRBV9 and TRBJ2-3): DSGVTQTPKHLITATGQRVTLRCSPRSGDLSVYWYQQSLDQGLQFLIQYYNGEERAKGNILERFSAQQFPDLHSELNLSSLELGDSALYFCASSVVVSTDTQYFGPGTRLTVL.

The gene calls are TRBV6-6 and TRBJ1-6; TRBD1 matches at 9 bases. The CDR3 loop spans 16 amino acids. J gave up 7 bases and V 5 bases, and 9 bases lay outside the gene matches. Germline values: CDR1 MNHNY, CDR2 SVGAGI (reference sequence). CDR3 protein: CASSQTGGASNSPLHF. In DNA, the CDR3 is TGTGCCAGCAGTCAAACAGGGGGCGCTTCCAATTCACCCCTCCACTTT.

This chain uses TRBV5-1 with TRBJ2-1; D not resolved. CDR1 is SGHRS and CDR2 is YFSETQ in the germline V gene. The ends were cut back, 4 bases at V and 9 bases at J, with 11 bases in the middle. This CDR3 has 12 amino acids. CDR3 residues: CASSLPGLEQFF. CDR3 bases: TGCGCCAGCAGCCTCCCGGGTCTTGAGCAGTTCTTC.

V is TRBV28 and J is TRBJ2-5, with D perhaps matching TRBD2 (6 bases). Germline V gene sequence: CDR1 MDHEN, CDR2 SYDVKM. V lost 4 bases to trimming and J lost 2 bases, with 17 bases between them. The CDR3 spans 16 residues. CDR3 loop: CASSSAGSGAQETQYF. The CDR3 coding sequence is TGTGCCAGCAGTTCTGCCGGGAGCGGAGCTCAAGAGACCCAGTACTTC. Filled out from reference TRBV28 and TRBJ2-5, the complete variable domain reads DVKVTQSSRYLVKRTGEKVFLECVQDMDHENMFWYRQDPGLGLRLIYFSYDVKMKEKGDIPEGYSVSREKKERFSLILESASTNQTSMYLCASSSAGSGAQETQYFGPGTRLLVL.

The chain uses TRBV19 and TRBJ1-1; D uncertain. V lost 5 bases to trimming and J lost 1 base, with 11 bases between them. Per germline, CDR1 LNHDA and CDR2 SQIVND (reference sequence). CDR3 length: 14 residues. CDR3 bases: TGTGCCAGTAGTTTTGAACGAGGGAACACTGAAGCTTTCTTT. Translating it yields CASSFERGNTEAFF.

The chain is built from TRBV19 and TRBJ1-2; D unclear. The CDR3 totals 14 residues. Germline lookup yields CDR1 LNHDA and CDR2 SQIVND (reference sequence). Trimming took off 5 bases at V and 0 bases at J, with 10 bases between the two ends. DNA of the CDR3: TGTGCCAGTAGTGAAGGAGGGACTAACTATGGCTACACCTTC. Its translation is CASSEGGTNYGYTF.

This chain uses TRBV14 with TRBJ2-1; the match to TRBD2 covers 8 bases. Germline lookup yields CDR1 SGHDN and CDR2 FVKESK. The V and J ends lost 2 bases and 4 bases, in that order; junction bases with no gene match: 10. This CDR3 contains 17 residues. The CDR3 loop is CASSQSKRTSSYNEQFF. The DNA for the CDR3 is TGTGCCAGCAGCCAATCCAAGAGGACTAGCAGTTACAATGAGCAGTTCTTC.

There are a few counts of this clone. V is TRBV6-1 and J is TRBJ2-3; D possibly corresponds to TRBD2 (7 bases). The CDR3 loop spans 17 amino acids. Germline V lookup: CDR1 MNHNS, CDR2 SASEGT. Trimming removed 3 bases at V and 4 bases at J, with 20 bases between. The CDR3 DNA sequence: TGTGCCAGCAGTGAGAGGGGGGGACTAATTTCCGCAGATACGCAGTATTTT. It translates to CASSERGGLISADTQYF.

The chain uses TRBV10-2 and TRBJ1-6; D is ambiguous. Per germline, CDR1 WSHSY and CDR2 SAAADI. This CDR3 comprises 16 residues. Trimming shortened V by 5 bases and J by 2 bases, and 13 bases separated the two germline ends. The CDR3, as DNA: TGCGCCAGCAGTCCGGACCCGGAGGCCTATAATTCACCCCTCCACTTT. It encodes CASSPDPEAYNSPLHF.

Concerning this clone: The germline gene is not matched at one end of the junction; a read error may be the cause. The CDR3 is CASSRLARRGNAEAFF. In DNA, the CDR3 is TGCGCCAGCAGCCGCCTGGCCAGAAGGGGGAACGCTGAAGCTTTCTTT. J is TRBJ1-1 and V is TRBV5-1; D perhaps matches TRBD1 (6 bases). The CDR3 totals 16 residues. In germline, CDR1 is SGHRS, CDR2 YFSETQ.

CDR3 coding DNA: TGTGCCAGCAGCTTGGTCATCGGAGGCACTGAAGCTTTCTTT. The encoded protein is CASSLVIGGTEAFF. The chain employs TRBV7-9 and TRBJ1-1; D remains ambiguous. Trimming shortened V by 3 bases and J by 4 bases, and 12 bases separated the two germline ends. Germline V gives CDR1 SEHNR, CDR2 FQNEAQ (reference sequence). The CDR3 has 14 amino acids.

The V gene is TRBV19, the J gene TRBJ1-4, with unresolved D. V dropped 7 bases and J dropped 8 bases, with 17 bases sitting between them. The CDR3 runs 14 residues. CDR1 LNHDA and CDR2 SQIVND come from the germline V gene (reference sequence). Here the CDR3 DNA reads TGTGCCAGTACCCCCATGGTGGGAGGGGAAAAACTGTTTTTT. Amino acid sequence: CASTPMVGGEKLFF.

The rearrangement uses TRBV25-1 and TRBJ2-3; 8 bases align to TRBD2. Looked up from germline, CDR1 is MGHDK and CDR2 is SYGVNS. The CDR3 sequence is 14 residues long. V trimming: 4 bases; J trimming: 3 bases; junction bases outside the gene matches: 3. The CDR3 nucleotides are TGTGCCAGCAGTGTACCTAGCGGGACAGATACGCAGTATTTT. As protein: CASSVPSGTDTQYF.

The V and J genes are TRBV19 and TRBJ1-5, with D maybe TRBD1 (5 bases). V shed 3 bases and J shed 5 bases, with 8 bases lying between them. The CDR3 is 13 amino acids. Germline V gene lookup returns CDR1 LNHDA and CDR2 SQIVND (reference sequence). In nucleotides, the CDR3 is TGTGCCAGTAGTATGGGGCGGTATCAGCCCCAGCATTTT. Translation: CASSMGRYQPQHF.

The genes are TRBV4-1 and TRBJ2-1; 9 bases align to TRBD1. From germline, CDR1 is MGHRA and CDR2 YSYEKL. V lost 7 bases, J lost 1 base, and 5 bases stayed unmatched. The length of the CDR3 is 15 residues. The CDR3 sequence: CASTPGQGSYNEQFF. In nucleotides, the CDR3 is TGCGCCAGCACCCCGGGACAGGGATCCTACAATGAGCAGTTCTTC.